This is a list of T cell receptor beta chains from one sample in a study of T cell repertoires in cytomegalovirus infection. TCRdb ran MiXCR on the reads and lists one entry per CDR3 protein. Found here are around 130,000 distinct CDR3 sequences, approximately 9.2% of them singletons; the top ten hold over 9%. Material for sequencing was PBMCs. The receptors were sampled from a human donor in good health (CMV status not recorded). Some clones in this sample may be carry-over from other donors' samples. Each CDR3 is given with its conserved first and last residue. D genes are given only for firm matches. Not all rows give a size; the values are once, few, many and, for expanded clones, a class.

D	length	V	size	J	DNA	CDR3
-	13	TRBV11-3	many	TRBJ1-1	TGTGCCAGCAGCCTAAAATTGAACACTGAAGCTTTCTTT	CASSLKLNTEAFF
-	13	TRBV24-1	-	TRBJ2-5	TGTGCCACCAGTGATTCAGACCAAGAGACCCAGTACTTC	CATSDSDQETQYF
-	13	TRBV4-1	many	TRBJ2-3	TGCGCCAGCAGCCAAGTTGGAGAGAATACGCAGTATTTT	CASSQVGENTQYF
TRBD1	14	TRBV9	few	TRBJ1-1	TGTGCCAGCAGCAGGGACAGGGTTAACACTGAAGCTTTCTTT	CASSRDRVNTEAFF
TRBD1	14	TRBV7-2	medium-sized	TRBJ1-1	TGTGCCAGCAGCTTCGATGACAGGGTAACTGAAGCTTTCTTT	CASSFDDRVTEAFF
-	11	TRBV2	-	TRBJ2-7	TGTGCCAGCAGTAATACCTACGAGCAGTACTTC	CASSNTYEQYF
TRBD1	15	TRBV12-3/TRBV12-4	-	TRBJ1-1	TGTGCCAGCAGTTTAGCCGGGACAGGGGCCACTGAAGCTTTCTTT	CASSLAGTGATEAFF
TRBD2	16	TRBV15	many	TRBJ2-1	TGTGCCACCAGCAGAGATAGTTGGACGGGGGGGAATGAGCAGTTCTTC	CATSRDSWTGGNEQFF
TRBD1	18	TRBV7-8	many	TRBJ2-7	TGTGCCAGCAGCCAGAGATCCGGGACAGCCGCTTCCCACTACGAGCAGTACTTC	CASSQRSGTAASHYEQYF
-	13	TRBV24-1	few	TRBJ1-5	TGTGCCACCAGTCGGGACGGGAATCAGCCCCAGCATTTT	CATSRDGNQPQHF
TRBD2	14	TRBV6-4	many	TRBJ2-3	TGTGCCAGCAGCGAGCGGGGGCGCACAGATACGCAGTATTTT	CASSERGRTDTQYF
TRBD2	19	TRBV2	many	TRBJ2-3	TGTGCCAGCAGTGAAGGAGTTTTCCTGACTAGCGGGGCCATAGATACGCAGTATTTT	CASSEGVFLTSGAIDTQYF
-	11	TRBV10-3	many	TRBJ1-3	TGTGCCATCAGTGAAGGAAACACCATATATTTT	CAISEGNTIYF
TRBD1	15	TRBV7-9	many	TRBJ2-5	TGTGCCAGCAGCTTTGGGACAGGGGACGAAGAGACCCAGTACTTC	CASSFGTGDEETQYF
-	14	TRBV7-9	many	TRBJ1-4	TGTGCCAGCAGCTTTGACAGCCTTAATGAAAAACTGTTTTTT	CASSFDSLNEKLFF
-	15	TRBV27	many	TRBJ1-1	TGTGCCAGCAGTTTGTCCCGGACGGGGGGCACTGAAGCTTTCTTT	CASSLSRTGGTEAFF
-	11	TRBV7-2	many	TRBJ2-7	TGTGCCAGCAGCGACCTGGTCGGGCAGTACTTC	CASSDLVGQYF
-	14	TRBV20-1	many	TRBJ1-1	TGCAGTGCTAGAGGGGGACCCCTGAACACTGAAGCTTTCTTT	CSARGGPLNTEAFF
-	13	TRBV14	-	TRBJ1-1	TGTGCCAGCAGCCAAGCTCTATTGAGTGAAGCTTTCTTT	CASSQALLSEAFF
-	16	TRBV6-2/TRBV6-3	many	TRBJ2-3	TGTGCCAGCAGTCCTACGGGGATCCGCGGCACAGATACGCAGTATTTT	CASSPTGIRGTDTQYF
-	13	TRBV20-1	many	TRBJ1-4	TGCAGTGCCTCGGGCGCAACTAATGAAAAACTGTTTTTT	CSASGATNEKLFF
-	10	TRBV29-1	once	TRBJ2-3	TGCAGCCTGGTCACAGATACGCAGTATTTT	CSLVTDTQYF
-	13	TRBV29-1	many	TRBJ2-3	TGCAGCGTTGAAGATAAAGGGGGTCATACGCAGTATTTT	CSVEDKGGHTQYF
-	12	TRBV29-1	-	TRBJ2-2	TGCAGCGTCCCCGGTCCCACCGGGGAGCTGTTTTTT	CSVPGPTGELFF
-	15	TRBV5-1	few	TRBJ2-1	TGCGCCAGCAGCCCGACAGATAGCTCCTACAATGAGCAGTTCTTC	CASSPTDSSYNEQFF
TRBD2	15	TRBV6-2/TRBV6-3	many	TRBJ2-1	TGTGCCAGCAGTTACTCCGGCGGGGGGGCTGATGAGCAGTTCTTC	CASSYSGGGADEQFF
TRBD1	15	TRBV7-2	many	TRBJ1-2	TGTGCCAGCAGCGCGACAGGGCCGGGGGTGGATGGCTACACCTTC	CASSATGPGVDGYTF
TRBD1	13	TRBV29-1	many	TRBJ1-1	TGCAGCGTTCACCAGGGGGTCGGTACTGAAGCTTTCTTT	CSVHQGVGTEAFF
-	14	TRBV19	many	TRBJ2-7	TGTGCCAGTAGTACCGGGACACCCACCTACGAGCAGTACTTC	CASSTGTPTYEQYF
TRBD2	15	TRBV7-8	many	TRBJ2-1	TGTGCCAGCTTCGAGACGGGGGGGTCCTACAATGAGCAGTTCTTC	CASFETGGSYNEQFF
-	14	TRBV25-1	few	TRBJ2-7	TGTGCCAGCAGTGAATATGGGATGGGATCCGAGCAGTACTTC	CASSEYGMGSEQYF
-	15	TRBV11-2	many	TRBJ1-1	TGTGCCAGCAGCTTATTCGCCGGGACTTGGGTTGAAGCTTTCTTT	CASSLFAGTWVEAFF
TRBD1	17	TRBV6-6	few	TRBJ2-1	TGTGCCAGCAGTTACTCTGGGACAGGGGGAGTATACAATGAGCAGTTCTTC	CASSYSGTGGVYNEQFF
-	14	TRBV7-9	-	TRBJ2-5	TGTGCCAGCAGCTTCCTAGGAGGTCAAGAGACCCAGTACTTC	CASSFLGGQETQYF
-	12	TRBV28	many	TRBJ1-5	TGTGCCAGCAATGGGTCCAATCAGCCCCAGCATTTT	CASNGSNQPQHF
-	16	TRBV5-1	many	TRBJ2-5	TGCGCCAGCAGCCCCCCCCGGGGGCGAACCCGTCGGACCCAGTACTTC	CASSPPRGRTRRTQYF
TRBD1	14	TRBV5-4	many	TRBJ1-1	TGTGCCAGCAGCTCAGGGGGCACGAAGACTGAAGCTTTCTTT	CASSSGGTKTEAFF
-	15	TRBV7-2	many	TRBJ1-4	TGTGCCAGCAGCTTAGGGGCTGGTACTAGTGAAAAACTGTTTTTT	CASSLGAGTSEKLFF
-	14	TRBV7-9	few	TRBJ2-2	TGTGCCAGCAGCTTAGATCCGAACACCGGGGAGCTGTTTTTT	CASSLDPNTGELFF
-	19	TRBV6-5	many	TRBJ2-1	TGTGCCAGCAGTTACTTTCGGGGGGCGAACGGGGGGATTTACAATGAGCAGTTCTTC	CASSYFRGANGGIYNEQFF
-	15	TRBV5-6	many	TRBJ1-1	TGTGCCAGCAGCTTCGATTTGACAGCGAACACTGAAGCTTTCTTT	CASSFDLTANTEAFF
TRBD2	15	TRBV7-9	many	TRBJ2-7	TGTGCCAGCAGCCCCCGGACTAGCGGGGGTTACGAGCAGTACTTC	CASSPRTSGGYEQYF
TRBD1	13	TRBV20-1	many	TRBJ1-1	TGCAGTGCTAGAGGGGACAGAAACACTGAAGCTTTCTTT	CSARGDRNTEAFF
-	15	TRBV28	many	TRBJ1-3	TGTGCCAGCAGTCCCACAAGGGGTTCCGGAAACACCATATATTTT	CASSPTRGSGNTIYF
-	12	TRBV28	many	TRBJ2-7	TGTGCCAGCAGTGAGAGGGCCTACGAGCAGTACTTC	CASSERAYEQYF
-	14	TRBV25-1	few	TRBJ2-7	TGTGCCAGCAGTGACCCCGGGAAGCACTACGAGCAGTACTTC	CASSDPGKHYEQYF
-	19	TRBV19	many	TRBJ2-1	TGTGCCAGTAGTACAGGAGGCGCGGGGCGGGGTAGCTCCTACAATGAGCAGTTCTTC	CASSTGGAGRGSSYNEQFF
TRBD1	16	TRBV20-1	-	TRBJ1-1	TGCAGTGCTAGGTCCAGGGGGAAAATCGTGAACACTGAAGCTTTCTTT	CSARSRGKIVNTEAFF
-	17	TRBV12-3/TRBV12-4	many	TRBJ1-6	TGTGCCAGCAGTTTAAATGGGGCGGCCACCGGGGATTCACCCCTCCACTTT	CASSLNGAATGDSPLHF
-	16	TRBV19	-	TRBJ2-2	TGTGCCAGTAGTATAGATCCCCGGGGGGCCACCGGGGAGCTGTTTTTT	CASSIDPRGATGELFF
TRBD2	14	TRBV12-3/TRBV12-4	many	TRBJ2-3	TGTGCCAGCAGGAGACTAGCAGGGACAGATACGCAGTATTTT	CASRRLAGTDTQYF
-	19	TRBV6-1	once	TRBJ2-4	TGTGCCAGCAGTGAAGAGGTCAGGGTCCCGAAGTGGGCCAGAAACATTCAGTACTTC	CASSEEVRVPKWARNIQYF